Shown below are 21 T cell receptor beta chains from a single sample sequenced in a study of blood T cell repertoires in COVID-19. Using immunoSEQ multiplex PCR, the repertoire was profiled, and TCRdb retains in-frame clones only, with some absent. Of approximately 230,000 clones in the sample, roughly 80% were seen once. The sequenced sample was peripheral blood. The receptors were gathered from a woman of 80 years or more with active or convalescent COVID-19.

The chain joins TRBV28 to TRBJ2-7; 11 bases agree with TRBD2. The CDR3 has 16 residues. Germline V lookup: CDR1 MDHEN, CDR2 SYDVKM. Trimming cost V 2 bases and J 2 bases; bases outside gene matches: 5. The DNA for the CDR3 is TGTGCCAGCAGTTTAAGGGGACTAGCGGATACCTACGAGCAGTACTTC. Amino acid sequence: CASSLRGLADTYEQYF.

The genes are TRBV5-4 and TRBJ2-3; 10 bases map to TRBD2. The CDR3 loop spans 18 amino acids. Trimming took 3 bases from V and 6 from J; bases not matched to a gene: 16. Per the germline V gene, CDR1 is SGHNT and CDR2 is YYREEE (reference sequence). Written as DNA, the CDR3 is TGTGCCAGCAGCTCCCCTGCTCGCAGCGGGGGGGCTTCGGATACGCAGTATTTT. It codes for CASSSPARSGGASDTQYF. Drawing the rest from reference TRBV5-4 and TRBJ2-3, the complete variable domain is ETGVTQSPTHLIKTRGQQVTLRCSSQSGHNTVSWYQQALGQGPQFIFQYYREEENGRGNFPPRFSGLQFPNYSSELNVNALELDDSALYLCASSSPARSGGASDTQYFGPGTRLTVL.

The chain is built from TRBV10-3 and TRBJ2-3, with D perhaps TRBD1 (5 bases). Trimming took 3 bases from V and 4 from J, leaving 17 bases between them. The CDR3 runs to 16 residues. The germline V gene has CDR1 ENHRY and CDR2 SYGVKD. Written as DNA, the CDR3 is TGTGCCATCAGTGAAGGGGCAGGGAAAAAGTCAGATACGCAGTATTTT. This translates into CAISEGAGKKSDTQYF.

The CDR3 DNA reads TGTGCCAGCAGGCTTTGGGACAGCGTCCCCAATTCACCCCTCCACTTT. Residues: CASRLWDSVPNSPLHF. The chain carries TRBV28 and TRBJ1-6; TRBD1 aligns across 7 bases. This CDR3 has 16 amino acids. Per germline, CDR1 MDHEN and CDR2 SYDVKM. The V gene end was trimmed by 6 bases and the J gene end by 7 bases; junction bases not matched to a gene: 12. Full variable domain (outside the CDR3, taken from reference TRBV28 and TRBJ1-6): DVKVTQSSRYLVKRTGEKVFLECVQDMDHENMFWYRQDPGLGLRLIYFSYDVKMKEKGDIPEGYSVSREKKERFSLILESASTNQTSMYLCASRLWDSVPNSPLHFGNGTRLTVT.

In this sample, this clone turned up once. This rearrangement joins TRBV6-5 to TRBJ1-2; no firm D call. The CDR3 covers 13 residues. Deletions cut 4 bases from V and 5 bases from J, with 11 bases between. Germline V lookup: CDR1 MNHEY, CDR2 SVGAGI. The CDR3 region has the DNA TGTGCCAGCAGTTTCATCTCGGGATATGGCTACACCTTC. Protein sequence: CASSFISGYGYTF.

This chain links TRBV2 with TRBJ2-1; 8 bases line up with TRBD2. From germline, CDR1 is SNHLY and CDR2 FYNNEI. The CDR3 consists of 15 residues. J lost 5 bases, V lost 7 bases, and 10 bases had no gene match. This chain's CDR3 is CASTIGLARNNEQFF. For the CDR3, the DNA is TGTGCCAGCACCATCGGACTAGCCAGGAACAATGAGCAGTTCTTC. Using reference TRBV2 and TRBJ2-1 for the parts outside the CDR3, the full variable domain is EPEVTQTPSHQVTQMGQEVILRCVPISNHLYFYWYRQILGQKVEFLVSFYNNEISEKSEIFDDQFSVERPDGSNFTLKIRSTKLEDSAMYFCASTIGLARNNEQFFGPGTRLTVL.

J is TRBJ1-4 and V is TRBV6-1; TRBD1 might be the D (6 bases). This CDR3 has 14 residues. The germline CDR1 and CDR2 sequences are MNHNS and SASEGT. Between the trimmed V and J ends, which lost 2 bases and 13 bases, there was a span of 17 bases. The CDR3 region has the DNA TGTGCCAGCAGTGAAATACAGGGTAGTGTTAGACTGTTTTTT. This gives the protein CASSEIQGSVRLFF.

A single count supports this clone. The chain joins TRBV18 to TRBJ2-1; 8 nucleotides align to TRBD1. V lost 4 bases, J lost 4 bases, and 6 bases stayed unmatched. CDR1 is KGHSH and CDR2 is LQKENI in the germline V gene. This CDR3 is built from 15 residues. This chain's CDR3 is CASSQTGVRYNEQFF. CDR3 coding DNA: TGTGCCAGCTCACAGACAGGGGTCCGGTACAATGAGCAGTTCTTC.

The chain is built from TRBV7-8 and TRBJ1-6; TRBD1 matches 9 bases. Losses at the gene ends were 7 bases for V and 6 bases for J; bases not matched to a gene: 4. From germline, CDR1 is SGHVS and CDR2 FQNEAQ. The CDR3 consists of 14 residues. The CDR3 here is CASILQGANSPLHF. DNA for the CDR3: TGTGCCAGCATTCTACAGGGGGCTAATTCACCCCTCCACTTT.

The chain is built from TRBV5-1 and TRBJ2-3; 7 bases align to TRBD1. There are 14 residues in the CDR3. Germline values: CDR1 SGHRS, CDR2 YFSETQ. J gave up 5 bases and V 4 bases, and 7 bases lay outside the gene matches. The CDR3: CASSPRQGKDTQYF. In DNA, the CDR3 is TGCGCCAGCAGCCCAAGACAGGGAAAAGATACGCAGTATTTT.

This chain joins TRBV24-1 and TRBJ2-1; the match to TRBD2 covers 14 bases. J was trimmed by 3 bases and V by 3 bases; bases with no gene match: 9. The CDR3 extends over 19 amino acids. Germline V gene data show CDR1 as KGHDR and CDR2 as SFDVKD. The CDR3 sequence is CATSDPGTSGRINYNEQFF. In DNA, the CDR3 is TGTGCCACCAGTGATCCCGGGACTAGCGGGAGAATTAACTACAATGAGCAGTTCTTC.

The chain uses TRBV6-5 and TRBJ1-5, with D unclear. This CDR3 comprises 13 residues. Germline V CDR1 and CDR2: MNHEY, SVGAGI. Trimming pared 6 bases from V and 6 bases from J, leaving 12 bases between. The CDR3 reads CASSFSPFQPQHF. As DNA, the CDR3 is TGTGCCAGCAGCTTTTCCCCTTTTCAGCCCCAGCATTTT.

The chain couples TRBV3-1 (or the pseudogene TRBV3-2) to TRBJ1-2; D ambiguous. Germline assignment: CDR1 LGHDT and CDR2 YNNKEL (reference sequence). The CDR3 consists of 17 residues. The V gene lost 5 bases and the J gene lost 0 bases, with 19 bases spanning the gap. CDR3 nucleotide sequence: TGTGCCAGCAGCACCTCCCCAGCGAGAAGAGCTAACTATGGCTACACCTTC. Its protein is CASSTSPARRANYGYTF.

Notes on this clone: The same CDR3 can be traced to other DNA sequences in this sample. CDR3 sequence reads: CAWGGQGNTEAFF. CDR3 nucleotides: TGTGCCTGGGGTGGACAGGGGAACACTGAAGCTTTCTTT. The chain combines TRBV30 with TRBJ1-1, with 8 bases identical to TRBD1. From germline, CDR1 is GTSNPN and CDR2 SVGIG (reference sequence). The junction had 3 bases not matched to a gene; V was cut back by 5 bases and J by 1 base. The CDR3 consists of 13 residues.

The chain combines TRBV18 with TRBJ1-3; TRBD1 might be the D (5 bases). V lost 2 bases to trimming and J lost 0 bases, with 11 bases between them. Germline CDR1 KGHSH, CDR2 LQKENI. There are 16 residues in the CDR3. This CDR3 reads CASSPGHLNSGNTIYF. DNA for the CDR3: TGTGCCAGCTCACCAGGACACTTAAACTCTGGAAACACCATATATTTT.

The rearrangement uses TRBV6-5 and TRBJ1-2; no definite D call. Trimming cost V 8 bases and J 4 bases, with 14 bases left between them. Germline-derived CDR1 and CDR2 are MNHEY and SVGAGI. The CDR3 is made up of 13 amino acids. CDR3 loop: CASPRDTGYGYTF. Here the CDR3 DNA reads TGTGCCAGCCCTCGAGATACTGGCTATGGCTACACCTTC.

The J gene is TRBJ2-7, the V gene TRBV3-1 (or the pseudogene TRBV3-2); 12 nucleotides line up with TRBD2. J lost 7 bases, V lost 4 bases, and 5 bases had no gene match. The CDR3 extends over 14 amino acids. Germline V gene sequence: CDR1 LGHDT, CDR2 YNNKEL (reference sequence). Here the CDR3 DNA reads TGTGCCAGCAGCCCAACCGGACTAGCGGGGGAGCAGTACTTC. It is translated as CASSPTGLAGEQYF.

This chain links TRBV4-2 with TRBJ2-4, with 9 bases identical to TRBD1. The germline V gene has CDR1 LGHNA and CDR2 YNFKEQ. The CDR3 sequence is 14 residues long. V was clipped by 4 bases and J by 9 bases; unmatched bases: 7. CDR3 DNA: TGTGCCAGCAGCCTCGGGACAGGGTCGATCATTCAGTACTTC. It specifies CASSLGTGSIIQYF.

The chain uses TRBV5-6 and TRBJ1-2, with D hard to call. V was pared by 0 bases and J by 1 base, with 4 bases between. Germline assignment: CDR1 SGHDT and CDR2 YYEEEE. CDR3 size: 13 residues. The CDR3 DNA reads as TGTGCCAGCAGCTTGGACGGTAACTATGGCTACACCTTC. Translated, it gives CASSLDGNYGYTF.

The rearrangement links TRBV3-1 (or the pseudogene TRBV3-2) to TRBJ1-2; 10 bases map to TRBD1. The junction had 5 bases not matched to a gene; V was cut back by 4 bases and J by 0 bases. CDR3 length equals 16 residues. CDR1 and CDR2 from the germline V gene are LGHDT and YNNKEL (reference sequence). The CDR3 spells CASSRTGGKTNYGYTF. As DNA, the CDR3 is TGTGCCAGCAGCCGGACAGGGGGAAAAACTAACTATGGCTACACCTTC.

The CDR3 loop is CASRLTGTGGDGYTF. In DNA, the CDR3 is TGTGCCAGTAGGCTAACCGGGACAGGGGGCGACGGCTACACCTTC. The rearrangement uses TRBV19 and TRBJ1-2, with TRBD1 matching 12 bases. The J segment lost 8 bases and the V segment lost 6 bases, leaving 10 bases of the junction unmatched. The CDR3 covers 15 residues. Per germline, CDR1 LNHDA and CDR2 SQIVND (reference sequence). The full variable domain, rest sourced from reference TRBV19 and TRBJ1-2, is DGGITQSPKYLFRKEGQNVTLSCEQNLNHDAMYWYRQDPGQGLRLIYYSQIVNDFQKGDIAEGYSVSREKKESFPLTVTSAQKNPTAFYLCASRLTGTGGDGYTFGSGTRLTVV.